This entry lists 19 T cell receptor beta chains sequenced from one sample in a study of blood T cell repertoires in COVID-19. TCRdb's copy holds only in-frame clones and misses some; the assay was immunoSEQ multiplex PCR. Of 85,000 to 90,000 clones listed, roughly 80% are singletons. Sequenced sample: peripheral blood. All receptors come from a woman aged 80 or over with active or convalescent COVID-19.

The V and J genes are TRBV27 and TRBJ2-7; 10 bases line up with TRBD2. The CDR3 contains 16 residues. V dropped 2 bases and J dropped 3; count of bases not matched to a gene: 7. From germline, CDR1 is MNHEY and CDR2 SMNVEV (reference sequence). CDR3 region: CASSLGPASGSYEQYF. The CDR3 region has the DNA TGTGCCAGCAGTTTAGGCCCGGCTAGCGGGAGCTACGAGCAGTACTTC.

In regard to this clone: Sequence at one end of the junction differs from germline and may be a read error. The CDR3 reads CASSTGNAEAFF. The CDR3 nucleotides read TGTGCCAGCTCAACAGGGAACGCTGAAGCTTTCTTT. The chain uses TRBV18 and TRBJ1-1; TRBD1 is a possible D gene (6 bases). Germline V CDR1 and CDR2: KGHSH, LQKENI. The CDR3 is 12 amino acids.

This clone was recorded only once. This chain links TRBV25-1 with TRBJ2-1; 7 positions match TRBD1. The CDR3 contains 14 residues. The J segment lost 3 bases and the V segment lost 5 bases, leaving 4 bases of the junction unmatched. The germline V gene has CDR1 MGHDK and CDR2 SYGVNS. CDR3 amino acids: CASSWTGGYNEQFF. CDR3 DNA sequence: TGTGCCAGCAGTTGGACAGGAGGCTACAATGAGCAGTTCTTC.

This clone was counted a few times. The chain's CDR3 is CASSQVSTPLHF. The CDR3 DNA sequence: TGTGCCAGCAGCCAAGTCAGTACACCCCTCCACTTT. V is TRBV3-1 (or the pseudogene TRBV3-2) and J is TRBJ1-6; no firm D call. Per the germline V gene, CDR1 is LGHDT and CDR2 is YNNKEL (reference sequence). This CDR3 region has 12 residues. The germline V and J ends were trimmed by 1 base and 11 bases, with 6 bases remaining between them.

The gene calls are TRBV3-1 (or the pseudogene TRBV3-2) and TRBJ2-3; 10 nucleotides match TRBD2. The CDR3 runs 16 residues. Germline CDR1 is LGHDT and CDR2 is YNNKEL (reference sequence). With 4 bases clipped from V and 5 bases from J, the junction kept 9 bases outside the gene matches. CDR3 coding DNA: TGTGCCAGCAGCCCCACTAGCGGGGCGGCGGGAGATACGCAGTATTTT. This gives the protein CASSPTSGAAGDTQYF.

This chain connects TRBV7-2 to TRBJ2-7; 10 bases match TRBD2. The germline gives CDR1 SGHTA, CDR2 FQGNSA. This CDR3 spans 15 amino acids. V shed 6 bases and J 3 bases; nucleotides not matched to a gene: 8. The CDR3 nucleotides are TGTGCCAGCAGATCTATAGCGGGGGGCCGCTACGAGCAGTACTTC. It codes for CASRSIAGGRYEQYF.

This chain connects TRBV28 to TRBJ2-3, with 15 nucleotides matching TRBD2. V lost 6 bases and J lost 1; bases outside the gene matches: 17. There are 21 residues in the CDR3. CDR1 is MDHEN and CDR2 is SYDVKM in the germline V gene. In DNA form, the CDR3 reads TGTGCCAGCAGCCAACCCCTCGGACTAGCGGGAGGGCCTGGAGGCACAGATACGCAGTATTTT. Translating gives CASSQPLGLAGGPGGTDTQYF.

V is TRBV5-8 and J is TRBJ2-1, with 11 bases that match TRBD2. This CDR3 comprises 14 residues. V lost 0 bases and J lost 10; bases outside the gene matches: 3. Germline CDR1 is SGHTS and CDR2 is YDEGEE. CDR3 bases: TGTGCCAGCAGCTTGGGACTAGCGGGAAACGAGCAGTTCTTC. It specifies CASSLGLAGNEQFF. Combining the CDR3 with reference TRBV5-8 and TRBJ2-1 gives the whole variable domain EAGVTQSPTHLIKTRGQQATLRCSPISGHTSVYWYQQALGLGLQFLLWYDEGEERNRGNFPPRFSGRQFPNYSSELNVNALELEDSALYLCASSLGLAGNEQFFGPGTRLTVL.

V and J are TRBV5-1 and TRBJ1-3; TRBD1 is a possible D gene (6 bases). The CDR3 is 15 amino acids. CDR1 is SGHRS and CDR2 is YFSETQ in the germline V gene. V was pared by 5 bases and J by 7 bases, with 19 bases between. CDR3 in DNA: TGCGCCAGCAGTTTGTCCGGGACATATGATAACACCATATATTTT. Residues: CASSLSGTYDNTIYF.

V is TRBV6-4 and J is TRBJ2-1; 10 bases are shared with TRBD2. CDR3 size: 15 residues. CDR1 MRHNA and CDR2 SNTAGT come from the germline V gene. The ends lost 4 bases at V and 4 bases at J; junction bases unmatched: 4. The CDR3 region has the DNA TGTGCCAGCAGTGCGGAACTAGCGGGATACAATGAGCAGTTCTTC. Protein sequence: CASSAELAGYNEQFF.

This clone was counted only a few times. This chain joins TRBV28 and TRBJ1-2, with D perhaps matching TRBD1 (6 bases). Per germline, CDR1 MDHEN and CDR2 SYDVKM. This CDR3 has 15 amino acids. Trimming took 5 bases from V and 3 from J, leaving 16 bases between them. CDR3: CASSPFRTAHYGYTF. CDR3 nucleotides: TGTGCCAGCAGTCCCTTCAGGACAGCCCACTATGGCTACACCTTC.

The rearrangement joins TRBV27 to TRBJ2-1; the match to TRBD1 covers 7 bases. The V gene's germline CDR1 is MNHEY and CDR2 SMNVEV (reference sequence). Germline trimming cut 5 bases from V and 4 bases from J; bases unmatched to any gene: 11. The CDR3 is 16 amino acids. The DNA of the CDR3 is TGTGCCAGCAGTCTAGCAAGAGGGGGCAGGTACAATGAGCAGTTCTTC. As protein: CASSLARGGRYNEQFF.

The rearrangement uses TRBV5-1 and TRBJ1-3; 7 bases match TRBD1. The trim removed 3 bases at V and 0 bases at J, leaving 6 bases unmatched. CDR1 SGHRS and CDR2 YFSETQ come from the germline V gene. The CDR3 consists of 16 residues. The CDR3 DNA is TGCGCCAGCAGCTGGGGGGACAGAAGCTCTGGAAACACCATATATTTT. Translation gives CASSWGDRSSGNTIYF.

V gene TRBV25-1 combines with J gene TRBJ1-6; a possible D gene is TRBD1 (5 bases). Trimming took 6 bases from V and 3 from J, leaving 9 bases between them. Germline-derived CDR1 and CDR2 are MGHDK and SYGVNS. The CDR3 consists of 14 residues. CDR3 loop: CASSPGRYNSPLHF. The CDR3 DNA follows: TGTGCCAGCAGCCCAGGGCGCTATAATTCACCCCTCCACTTT.

The chain employs TRBV6-4 and TRBJ1-5; TRBD1 might be the D (6 bases). Trimming removed 4 bases from V and 5 bases from J, with 9 bases in between. Germline CDR1 and CDR2: MRHNA and SNTAGT. This CDR3 region has 13 residues. Here the CDR3 DNA reads TGTGCCAGCAGTGGTCAGGGGTATCAGCCCCAGCATTTT. It encodes CASSGQGYQPQHF.

CDR3 in amino acids: CASSEQAGNGNTIYF. The CDR3 nucleotides are TGTGCCAGCTCCGAACAAGCAGGGAACGGAAACACCATATATTTT. V and J are TRBV18 and TRBJ1-3, with D possibly TRBD1 on 5 matching bases. Trimming cost V 6 bases and J 4 bases, with 16 bases left between them. The CDR3 spans 15 residues. Germline V CDR1 and CDR2: KGHSH, LQKENI.

As regards this clone: The sample has other DNA sequences that encode this CDR3 too. This chain's CDR3 is CASSPGTGGYEQYF. The CDR3 bases are TGTGCCAGCTCACCCGGGACAGGGGGCTACGAGCAGTACTTC. This rearrangement joins TRBV18 to TRBJ2-7, with 11 positions matching TRBD1. This CDR3 spans 14 amino acids. V shed 3 bases and J 3 bases; nucleotides not matched to a gene: 1. CDR1 and CDR2 (germline): KGHSH, LQKENI. The whole variable domain, filled in from reference TRBV18 and TRBJ2-7, reads NAGVMQNPRHLVRRRGQEARLRCSPMKGHSHVYWYRQLPEEGLKFMVYLQKENIIDESGMPKERFSAEFPKEGPSILRIQQVVRGDSAAYFCASSPGTGGYEQYFGPGTRLTVT.

A remark on this clone: Germline and junction disagree at one end, which may indicate a read error. The chain is built from TRBV7-7 and TRBJ2-5; TRBD2 matches 7 bases. The CDR3 is made up of 13 amino acids. Looked up from germline, CDR1 is SSHAT and CDR2 is FNYEAQ (reference sequence). CDR3 sequence (DNA): TGTGCTAGCAGCTTGGGGGGGATCGAGACCCAGTACTTC. Amino acids: CASSLGGIETQYF.

The gene calls are TRBV5-5 and TRBJ1-4, with D uncertain. The CDR3 spans 14 residues. The V end was cut by 4 bases, the J end by 0 bases, with 7 bases between. Looked up from germline, CDR1 is SGHKS and CDR2 is YYEKEE (reference sequence). The DNA for the CDR3 is TGTGCCAGCAGCCTCGGAGCAACTAATGAAAAACTGTTTTTT. It yields the protein CASSLGATNEKLFF. The full variable domain, completed using reference TRBV5-5 and TRBJ1-4, is DAGVTQSPTHLIKTRGQQVTLRCSPISGHKSVSWYQQVLGQGPQFIFQYYEKEERGRGNFPDRFSARQFPNYSSELNVNALLLGDSALYLCASSLGATNEKLFFGSGTQLSVL.